The rows below give T cell receptor beta chains drawn from one sample of a study of cytotoxic CD8 clonotypes in ibrutinib-treated CLL. Only in-frame clones appear in the TCRdb table, and some are missing; sequencing was by immunoSEQ multiplex PCR. The sample holds approximately 45,000 clones, 60% to 80% seen once. The starting material was PBMCs, obtained after 24 months of ibrutinib treatment. The receptors stem from a human donor with chronic lymphocytic leukemia. The CDR3 runs from the conserved cysteine through the conserved F or W. Each record gives: J gene, V gene, CDR3 protein.

TRBJ2-7	TRBV10-3	CANSGLAGVGEQYF
TRBJ1-5	TRBV15	CATSRSWEAFNQPQHF
TRBJ1-5	TRBV27	CASRERLTGGNQPQHF
TRBJ2-1	TRBV2	CASSEVLRLFF
TRBJ2-3	TRBV5-8	CASSLRGGRTDTQYF
TRBJ2-1	TRBV4-1	CASSQDLVEEEQFF
TRBJ2-3	TRBV27	CASSLASGNTDTQYF
TRBJ2-1	TRBV19	CASSMSGSKANEQFF
TRBJ2-2	TRBV30	CAWSVSPIAGELFF
TRBJ2-2	TRBV5-1	CATRGGPNTGELFF
TRBJ2-5	TRBV6-1	CASSERGFSDGETQYF
TRBJ2-7	TRBV5-6	CASSSGRTRYEQYF
TRBJ2-2	TRBV18	CASSQAFSGTGELFF
TRBJ1-2	TRBV19	CASSLTSAVTYGYTF
TRBJ2-7	TRBV5-1	CASSKGAMYEQYF
TRBJ1-2	TRBV30	CAWTAGGFNYGYTF
TRBJ2-6	TRBV4-2	CASSQEIIFSSGANVLTF
TRBJ2-7	TRBV10-3	CAISESDYEQYF
TRBJ1-1	TRBV2	CASSDGPPNTEAFF
TRBJ2-1	TRBV28	CASSLTSGTRNEQFF
TRBJ1-5	TRBV6-1	CASRTGISNQPQHF
TRBJ2-7	TRBV20-1	CSARDGEQYF
TRBJ1-5	TRBV30	CAWSDMTGGPQPQHF
TRBJ1-2	TRBV6-5	CASSRDRDWGYTF
TRBJ2-7	TRBV10-2	CASSELAYYEQYF
TRBJ1-3	TRBV2	CASRYRTVSGNTIYF
TRBJ2-1	TRBV4-1	CASSPVSTSYSYNEQFF
TRBJ2-1	TRBV4-1	CASSPGGLAAPRGQFF
TRBJ1-2	TRBV28	CASTRAALDYYGGYTF
TRBJ1-2	TRBV27	CASSSFTSSPPGYTF
TRBJ1-2	TRBV18	CASSPPGQNYGYTF
TRBJ2-3	TRBV6-6	CASSRDWGDTQYF
TRBJ2-6	TRBV9	CASCPGSLLGANVLTF
TRBJ1-2	TRBV2	CASSSAEAYGYTF
TRBJ2-3	TRBV5-1	CASSLGLAGGSTSTDTQYF
TRBJ1-2	TRBV21-1	CASSKLGRGNYGYTF
TRBJ1-1	TRBV4-1	CASSRIPGGGDLNTEAFF
TRBJ2-1	TRBV29-1	CSVESSRAYNEQFF
TRBJ1-2	TRBV5-4	CASSLAESAWGGYTF
TRBJ1-2	TRBV5-1	CASSLGSGYGYTF
TRBJ2-3	TRBV2	CASSSTDTQYF
TRBJ2-7	TRBV7-8	CASSLASGTGGYEQYF
TRBJ2-7	TRBV5-1	CASSLYTAETYEQYF
TRBJ1-3	TRBV11-2	CASSLDRGIGNTIYF
TRBJ2-1	TRBV5-6	CASSRKDGEQFF